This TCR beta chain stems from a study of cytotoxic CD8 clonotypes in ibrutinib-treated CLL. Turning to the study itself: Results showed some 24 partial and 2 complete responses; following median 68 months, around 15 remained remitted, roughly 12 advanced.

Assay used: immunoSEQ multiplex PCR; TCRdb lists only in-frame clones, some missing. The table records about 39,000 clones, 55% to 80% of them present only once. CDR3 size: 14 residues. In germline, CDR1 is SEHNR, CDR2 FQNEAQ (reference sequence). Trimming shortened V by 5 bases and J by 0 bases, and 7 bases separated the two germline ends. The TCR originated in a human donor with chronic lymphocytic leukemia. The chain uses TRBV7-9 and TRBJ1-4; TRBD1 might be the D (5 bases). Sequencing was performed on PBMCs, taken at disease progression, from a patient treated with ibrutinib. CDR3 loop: CASSQTATNEKLFF. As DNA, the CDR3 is TGTGCCAGCAGCCAGACAGCAACTAATGAAAAACTGTTTTTT.